This T cell receptor beta chain was documented in a study of shared T cell receptors in the human thymus (dated by TCRdb to 2020 to 2022). Regarding the research as a whole: The study investigated the way shared, self-reactive T-cell receptor alpha chains are produced in the human thymus.

To note about this clone: The target of this receptor is not known. The input lacks base qualities; no much larger clone sits a single base away.

Libraries came from the immunoSEQ multiplex PCR assay. The table comes from immuneACCESS by way of TCRdb, which keeps in-frame sequences with V and J called. Part of the clones is missing from these tables; in studies checked, under half for an unresolved V gene and the rest for unknown reasons. For this sample the table gives hundreds of thousands of clones, of which around 87% were detected only once. The top ten constitute 0.0095% to 0.011% of the sample. There are 12 amino acids in the CDR3, from cysteine to phenylalanine inclusive. The sequence is cut down to CDR3 DNA, 36 bases in frame from base 1. The germline V gene (reference sequence) yields LNHNV for CDR1 and YYDKDF for CDR2. Between the V and J ends, shortened by 1 base and 2 bases respectively, the junction contains 2 bases. These data were also reused for a study on human thymus T cells. The second paper further reports: Donors were immunologically healthy infants undergoing open corrective cardiac surgery for congenital heart defects in Finland. Thymus tissue was obtained as surgical resects removed during corrective cardiac surgery. Both the thymic and the peripheral blood repertoires appeared to show biased V and J gene segment usage. According to the related research, thymic TCR repertoires were highly overlapping among unrelated individuals. The study used 7 to 9 infant thymus samples plus four related peripheral blood samples to characterize TCR alpha and beta repertoires. Donor ages ranged from about 7 to 250 days, and the cohort comprised about six male and two female infants. After being mechanically released from the tissue, thymocytes were kept at -70 degrees C in pellets of roughly 9.5-31 million cells. Genomic DNA was extracted from frozen cell pellets with a QIAsymphony instrument. TCRB and TCRAD loci were amplified from a standardized quantity of quality-controlled genomic DNA using the immunoSEQ multiplex PCR assay. The amplicons spanned the V(D)J region and were long enough to cover the CDR3 and allow V and J genes to be identified. The amplicons were sequenced on an Illumina platform via the commercial immunoSEQ service. Primer bias and sequencing errors were corrected as previously described, and TCRAD and TCRB definitions were based on the IMGT database. Repertoires were analysed with immunoSEQ Analyzer 3.0 and VDJTools, covering basic statistics, V/J segment usage, diversity estimates, rarefaction and pairwise overlap. Diversity was estimated using the Chao1, ChaoE, Efron-Thisted, Shannon and inverse Simpson indices, and was also estimated on datasets down-sampled to the size of the smallest sample. Repertoire overlap used strict matching of CDR3 nucleotide sequence, V gene and J gene, with Jaccard-based multidimensional scaling clustering. On average, about 810,000 unique TCRB clonotypes were obtained from thymus samples, compared with approximately 84,000 from blood samples.

The TCR comes from a boy in the first two years of life with a congenital heart defect. Donor details come from another sample of the same person, matched by shared clones. The source material was thymocytes. This receptor chain uses TRBV15 and TRBJ2-5; the D gene assignment is ambiguous. The CDR3 here reads CATSRVQETQYF. The nucleotides are TGTGCCACCAGCAGAGTACAAGAGACCCAGTACTTC.